A selection of T cell receptor beta chains follows, all from one sample in a study of CD8 T cells in Susac syndrome. TCRdb re-derived calls from the immunoSEQ multiplex PCR reads in MiXCR, one entry per CDR3 protein. The sample yields about 140,000 distinct CDR3 sequences, more than 85% seen once. The sequenced material came from CD4+ T cells from PBMCs. These receptors were collected from a human donor with Susac syndrome. Each CDR3 is given with its conserved first and last residue. Fields, in order: V gene, clone size, D gene, CDR3 length, J gene, CDR3 DNA, CDR3 protein. A D gene is named only where the DNA matches it firmly. Clone size appears in some rows only: once, few, many, or a class for an expanded clone.

v_call: TRBV20-1; clone_size: NA; d_call: TRBD1; cdr3_length: 15; j_call: TRBJ1-1; cdr3_nt: TGCAGTGCTAGAGATTGGACAGGATGGAACACTGAAGCTTTCTTT; cdr3_aa: CSARDWTGWNTEAFF
v_call: TRBV3-1; clone_size: NA; d_call: NA; cdr3_length: 18; j_call: TRBJ2-1; cdr3_nt: TGTGCCAGCAGCCTACGGGGGCCCGCCGTCCTCCCGTACAATGAGCAGTTCTTC; cdr3_aa: CASSLRGPAVLPYNEQFF
v_call: TRBV12-3/TRBV12-4; clone_size: NA; d_call: TRBD1; cdr3_length: 14; j_call: TRBJ2-5; cdr3_nt: TGTGCCAGCAGGGAGACAGGGCCCGGGGAGACCCAGTACTTC; cdr3_aa: CASRETGPGETQYF
v_call: TRBV15; clone_size: NA; d_call: NA; cdr3_length: 16; j_call: TRBJ1-5; cdr3_nt: TGTGCCACCAGCAGAGAGGCACCCTATAGCAATCAGCCCCAGCATTTT; cdr3_aa: CATSREAPYSNQPQHF
v_call: TRBV7-6; clone_size: NA; d_call: TRBD1; cdr3_length: 15; j_call: TRBJ1-2; cdr3_nt: TGTGCCAGCAGCTCGCCGGGACAGGGGGCTTATGGCTACACCTTC; cdr3_aa: CASSSPGQGAYGYTF
v_call: TRBV28; clone_size: NA; d_call: NA; cdr3_length: 13; j_call: TRBJ2-3; cdr3_nt: TGTGCCAGCAGTTTAACTCATGAAGATACGCAGTATTTT; cdr3_aa: CASSLTHEDTQYF
v_call: TRBV29-1; clone_size: NA; d_call: TRBD1; cdr3_length: 14; j_call: TRBJ1-2; cdr3_nt: TGCAGCGTTTCTACAGGGGCTGAGGGGTATGGCTACACCTTC; cdr3_aa: CSVSTGAEGYGYTF
v_call: TRBV6-5; clone_size: NA; d_call: NA; cdr3_length: 14; j_call: TRBJ1-3; cdr3_nt: TGTGCCAGCAGCCCTCAGCGCTCTGGAAACACCATATATTTT; cdr3_aa: CASSPQRSGNTIYF
v_call: TRBV30; clone_size: NA; d_call: NA; cdr3_length: 13; j_call: TRBJ2-2; cdr3_nt: TGTGCCTGGAGTTTAGAGCGCACCGGGGAGCTGTTTTTT; cdr3_aa: CAWSLERTGELFF
v_call: TRBV12-3/TRBV12-4; clone_size: NA; d_call: TRBD2; cdr3_length: 16; j_call: TRBJ2-1; cdr3_nt: TGTGCCAGCAGTTTAGGATTCGGGAGGGCCTCTTATGAGCAGTTCTTC; cdr3_aa: CASSLGFGRASYEQFF
v_call: TRBV6-5; clone_size: NA; d_call: NA; cdr3_length: 14; j_call: TRBJ1-1; cdr3_nt: TGTGCCAGCATCTCATCGGGGGGGAACACTGAAGCTTTCTTT; cdr3_aa: CASISSGGNTEAFF
v_call: TRBV3-1; clone_size: NA; d_call: TRBD1; cdr3_length: 15; j_call: TRBJ2-7; cdr3_nt: TGTGCCAGCAGTCATTCCGGGACAGGGGGCGACGAGCAGTACTTC; cdr3_aa: CASSHSGTGGDEQYF
v_call: TRBV7-2; clone_size: NA; d_call: TRBD2; cdr3_length: 15; j_call: TRBJ2-7; cdr3_nt: TGTGCCAGCAGCCTGACCGGGACTAGCGACTACGAGCAGTACTTC; cdr3_aa: CASSLTGTSDYEQYF
v_call: TRBV4-3; clone_size: NA; d_call: NA; cdr3_length: 13; j_call: TRBJ2-3; cdr3_nt: TGCGCCAGCAGCCAAGATGGGGGGGATACGCAGTATTTT; cdr3_aa: CASSQDGGDTQYF
v_call: TRBV19; clone_size: NA; d_call: NA; cdr3_length: 12; j_call: TRBJ1-1; cdr3_nt: TGTGCCAGTAGGGACACAAACACTGAAGCTTTCTTT; cdr3_aa: CASRDTNTEAFF
v_call: TRBV12-5; clone_size: NA; d_call: NA; cdr3_length: 12; j_call: TRBJ2-1; cdr3_nt: TGTGCTAGTGGTTTGTTGAGGTATGAGCAGTTCTTC; cdr3_aa: CASGLLRYEQFF
v_call: TRBV24-1; clone_size: NA; d_call: NA; cdr3_length: 12; j_call: TRBJ2-5; cdr3_nt: TGTGCCACCAGTGACGGCCGGGAGACCCAGTACTTC; cdr3_aa: CATSDGRETQYF
v_call: TRBV5-4; clone_size: NA; d_call: TRBD1; cdr3_length: 17; j_call: TRBJ1-1; cdr3_nt: TGTGCCAGCAGGGGAACGGGACAGGGGTTCAGAAACACTGAAGCTTTCTTT; cdr3_aa: CASRGTGQGFRNTEAFF
v_call: TRBV30; clone_size: NA; d_call: NA; cdr3_length: 13; j_call: TRBJ1-2; cdr3_nt: TGTGCCTGGAGTGTATGGCCAGCCTATGGCTACACCTTC; cdr3_aa: CAWSVWPAYGYTF
v_call: TRBV2; clone_size: NA; d_call: NA; cdr3_length: 12; j_call: TRBJ1-1; cdr3_nt: TGTGCCAGCAGTGAGTTCGTGGGGACGGCTTTCTTT; cdr3_aa: CASSEFVGTAFF
v_call: TRBV15; clone_size: NA; d_call: NA; cdr3_length: 16; j_call: TRBJ2-5; cdr3_nt: TGTGCCACCAGCAGAGGAAACCGACAGTTACAAGAGACCCAGTACTTC; cdr3_aa: CATSRGNRQLQETQYF
v_call: TRBV18; clone_size: NA; d_call: NA; cdr3_length: 16; j_call: TRBJ2-5; cdr3_nt: TGTGCCAGCTCACCATTTTCTGTGCTGAACCAAGAGACCCAGTACTTC; cdr3_aa: CASSPFSVLNQETQYF
v_call: TRBV30; clone_size: NA; d_call: TRBD1; cdr3_length: 14; j_call: TRBJ1-5; cdr3_nt: TGTGCCTGGAGTAAGGACAGGGGCAATCAGCCCCAGCATTTT; cdr3_aa: CAWSKDRGNQPQHF
v_call: TRBV29-1; clone_size: NA; d_call: NA; cdr3_length: 16; j_call: TRBJ2-6; cdr3_nt: TGCAGCGTTGCTACAGGGAAAACGTCTGGGGCCAACGTCCTGACTTTC; cdr3_aa: CSVATGKTSGANVLTF
v_call: TRBV15; clone_size: NA; d_call: NA; cdr3_length: 20; j_call: TRBJ2-7; cdr3_nt: TGTGCCACCAGCAGAGGAGCTCGGAGGTCCACGGGGGATCACCCTTACGAGCAGTACTTC; cdr3_aa: CATSRGARRSTGDHPYEQYF
v_call: TRBV7-2; clone_size: NA; d_call: NA; cdr3_length: 12; j_call: TRBJ1-1; cdr3_nt: TGTGCCAGCAGCGCGAGAAACACTGAAGCTTTCTTT; cdr3_aa: CASSARNTEAFF
v_call: TRBV15; clone_size: NA; d_call: NA; cdr3_length: 14; j_call: TRBJ2-1; cdr3_nt: TGTGCCACCAGCAGAGATTTTGAGGCCAATGAGCAGTTCTTC; cdr3_aa: CATSRDFEANEQFF
v_call: TRBV4-1; clone_size: NA; d_call: TRBD1; cdr3_length: 15; j_call: TRBJ2-5; cdr3_nt: TGCGCCAGCAGCCAGACGGACAGGGGAGAGGAGACCCAGTACTTC; cdr3_aa: CASSQTDRGEETQYF
v_call: TRBV20-1; clone_size: NA; d_call: NA; cdr3_length: 14; j_call: TRBJ2-7; cdr3_nt: TGCAGTGCTAGAGATCCGCGGAGGGGGGACGAGCAGTACTTC; cdr3_aa: CSARDPRRGDEQYF
v_call: TRBV30; clone_size: NA; d_call: NA; cdr3_length: 14; j_call: TRBJ2-5; cdr3_nt: TGTGCCTGGAGCGGACGGGGGGCCGAAGAGACCCAGTACTTC; cdr3_aa: CAWSGRGAEETQYF
v_call: TRBV7-9; clone_size: once; d_call: TRBD1; cdr3_length: 16; j_call: TRBJ1-3; cdr3_nt: TGTGCCAGCAGCGAACCGGGACAGGGTCCTGTAAACACCATATATTTT; cdr3_aa: CASSEPGQGPVNTIYF
v_call: TRBV9; clone_size: NA; d_call: TRBD1; cdr3_length: 16; j_call: TRBJ2-3; cdr3_nt: TGTGCCAGCAGCGTTCTGTGGGACAGACCGCAAGATACGCAGTATTTT; cdr3_aa: CASSVLWDRPQDTQYF
v_call: TRBV6-2/TRBV6-3; clone_size: NA; d_call: NA; cdr3_length: 15; j_call: TRBJ2-6; cdr3_nt: TGTGCCAGCAGCAATGGACTGACTGGGGCCAACGTCCTGACTTTC; cdr3_aa: CASSNGLTGANVLTF